What follows are 5 T cell receptor beta chains derived from one specimen sequenced in a study of radiotherapy plus CTLA-4 blockade in lung cancer. Clones were sequenced by immunoSEQ multiplex PCR, and TCRdb holds only the in-frame ones, with some missing. The top ten clones hold 3.5% to 4% of a sample with about 60,000 clones, around 80% of them seen once. The input for sequencing was peripheral blood, taken from a patient treated with radiotherapy plus ipilimumab. All receptors derive from a human donor with non-small cell lung cancer who had a partial response to radiotherapy plus ipilimumab.

This clone came up once. The chain uses TRBV7-9 and TRBJ2-3; weak D call: TRBD2 (6 bases). Germline CDR1 is SEHNR and CDR2 is FQNEAQ (reference sequence). The CDR3 sequence is 13 residues long. The V end was cut by 4 bases, the J end by 6 bases, with 11 bases between. The CDR3 coding sequence is TGTGCCAGCAGCTGGGACTCCATCGATACGCAGTATTTT. Translation: CASSWDSIDTQYF.

The gene calls are TRBV7-9 and TRBJ2-3; D ambiguous. The CDR3 has 11 amino acids. Germline CDR1 and CDR2: SEHNR and FQNEAQ (reference sequence). Between the trimmed V and J ends, which lost 7 bases and 2 bases, there was a span of 4 bases. Here the CDR3 reads CASTNTDTQYF. In nucleotides, the CDR3 is TGTGCCAGCACCAACACAGATACGCAGTATTTT.

V usage is TRBV7-9 and J usage is TRBJ2-2, with D possibly TRBD2 on 6 matching bases. Trimming removed 5 bases at V and 6 bases at J, with 16 bases between. CDR3 length equals 15 residues. Germline CDR1 SEHNR, CDR2 FQNEAQ (reference sequence). Here the CDR3 DNA reads TGTGCCAGCAGCCTCGCCGATTGGGGGGCCGGGGAGCTGTTTTTT. Protein: CASSLADWGAGELFF.

This rearrangement joins TRBV6-1 to TRBJ2-1; possibly TRBD1 for D (6 bases). Per the germline V gene, CDR1 is MNHNS and CDR2 is SASEGT. The CDR3 runs 16 residues. Trimming shortened V by 4 bases and J by 0 bases, and 13 bases separated the two germline ends. CDR3 sequence reads: CASSARQVSSYNEQFF. The DNA of the CDR3 is TGTGCCAGCAGTGCCAGACAGGTTAGCTCCTACAATGAGCAGTTCTTC.

V and J are TRBV6-5 and TRBJ2-3; D perhaps matches TRBD2 (6 bases). Deletions cut 5 bases from V and 4 bases from J, with 10 bases between. CDR3 size: 13 residues. Germline loops: CDR1 MNHEY, CDR2 SVGAGI. The DNA of the CDR3 is TGTGCCAGCAGTGCGGGGACCCCAGATACGCAGTATTTT. Its protein is CASSAGTPDTQYF.